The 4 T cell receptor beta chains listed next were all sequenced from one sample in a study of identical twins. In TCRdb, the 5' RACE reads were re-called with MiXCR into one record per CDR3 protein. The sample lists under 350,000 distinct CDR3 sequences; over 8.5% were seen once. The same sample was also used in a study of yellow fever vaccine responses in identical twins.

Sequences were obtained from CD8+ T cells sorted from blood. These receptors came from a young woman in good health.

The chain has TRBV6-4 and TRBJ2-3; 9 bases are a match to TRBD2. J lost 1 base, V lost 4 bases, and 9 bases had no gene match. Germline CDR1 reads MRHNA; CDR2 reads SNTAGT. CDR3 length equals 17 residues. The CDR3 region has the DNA TGTGCCAGCAGTGTGCAACCTTCTAGCGGGGGCACAGATACGCAGTATTTT. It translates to CASSVQPSSGGTDTQYF.

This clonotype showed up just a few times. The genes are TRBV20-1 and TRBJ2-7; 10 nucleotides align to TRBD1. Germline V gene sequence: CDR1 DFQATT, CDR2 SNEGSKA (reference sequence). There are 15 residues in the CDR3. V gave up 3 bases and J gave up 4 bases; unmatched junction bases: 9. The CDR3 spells CSASATGGLLYEQYF. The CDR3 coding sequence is TGCAGTGCTAGCGCGACAGGGGGCCTCCTTTACGAGCAGTACTTC.

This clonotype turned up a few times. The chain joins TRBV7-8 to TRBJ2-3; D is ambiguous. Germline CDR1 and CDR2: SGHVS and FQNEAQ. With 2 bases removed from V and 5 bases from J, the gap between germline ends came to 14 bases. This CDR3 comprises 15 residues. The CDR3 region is CASSLRFPWIDTQYF. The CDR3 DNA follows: TGTGCCAGCAGCTTACGGTTCCCGTGGATAGATACGCAGTATTTT.

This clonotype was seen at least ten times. This CDR3 is CASSSYLAGGYEQYF. CDR3 DNA: TGTGCCAGCAGCTCTTACCTAGCGGGAGGCTACGAGCAGTACTTC. V gene TRBV7-2 combines with J gene TRBJ2-7; 11 positions agree with TRBD2. V dropped 4 bases and J dropped 3; count of bases not matched to a gene: 5. CDR1 and CDR2 (germline): SGHTA, FQGNSA. The CDR3 loop spans 15 amino acids. Full variable domain (outside the CDR3, taken from reference TRBV7-2 and TRBJ2-7): GAGVSQSPSNKVTEKGKDVELRCDPISGHTALYWYRQSLGQGLEFLIYFQGNSAPDKSGLPSDRFSAERTGGSVSTLTIQRTQQEDSAVYLCASSSYLAGGYEQYFGPGTRLTVT.